These T cell receptor beta chains were read from a single sample in a study of shared clonotypes between healthy human individuals. Clones were sequenced by immunoSEQ multiplex PCR, and TCRdb holds only the in-frame ones, with some missing. Here the sample spans around 2.5 million clones, over 85% being singletons. The material sequenced was naive CD4+ T cells from PBMCs. The receptors here all came from a man between 18 and 29 years old in good health. Some clones in this sample may be carry-over from other donors' samples. Each CDR3 is given without its conserved first and last residue. The D gene is left open where the match is weak.

TRBD2,TRBV11-3,TRBJ2-7,ASSFSGSEQY
TRBD2,TRBV11-2,TRBJ2-3,ASSLLAGATTDTQY
TRBD1,TRBV7-2,TRBJ1-2,ASSLGVTGDGYT
-,TRBV5-1,TRBJ1-1,ASSLEWGDTEAF
TRBD2,TRBV4-2,TRBJ2-7,ASSQDIREGRIEQY
-,TRBV6-4,TRBJ2-2,ASSGTGWTGELF
-,TRBV6-5,TRBJ1-6,ASSYSRVRNSPLH
-,TRBV5-6,TRBJ1-2,ASSLGIQEGYT
-,TRBV2,TRBJ2-7,ASSPVIQGAPEQY
-,TRBV30,TRBJ2-5,AWGVGLEETQY